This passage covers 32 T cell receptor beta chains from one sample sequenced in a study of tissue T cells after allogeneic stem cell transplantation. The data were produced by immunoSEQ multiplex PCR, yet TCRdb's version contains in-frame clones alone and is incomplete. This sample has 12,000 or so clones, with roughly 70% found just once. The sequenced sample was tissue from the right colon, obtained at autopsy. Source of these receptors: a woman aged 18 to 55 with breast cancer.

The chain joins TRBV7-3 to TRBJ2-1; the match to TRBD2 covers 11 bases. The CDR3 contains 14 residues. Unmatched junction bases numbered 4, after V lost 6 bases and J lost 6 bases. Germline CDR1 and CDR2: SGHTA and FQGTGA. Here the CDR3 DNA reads TGTGCCAGCAGTACTAGCGGGAGTCTCAATGAGCAGTTCTTC. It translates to CASSTSGSLNEQFF. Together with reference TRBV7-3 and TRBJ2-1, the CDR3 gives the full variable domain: GAGVSQTPSNKVTEKGKYVELRCDPISGHTALYWYRQSLGQGPEFLIYFQGTGAADDSGLPNDRFFAVRPEGSVSTLKIQRTERGDSAVYLCASSTSGSLNEQFFGPGTRLTVL.

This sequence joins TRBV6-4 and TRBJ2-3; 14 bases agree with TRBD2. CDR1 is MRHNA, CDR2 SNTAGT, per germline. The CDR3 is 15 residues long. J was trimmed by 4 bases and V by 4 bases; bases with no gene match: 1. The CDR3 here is CASSGLAGGPDTQYF. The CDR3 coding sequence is TGTGCCAGCAGTGGACTAGCGGGGGGGCCAGATACGCAGTATTTT.

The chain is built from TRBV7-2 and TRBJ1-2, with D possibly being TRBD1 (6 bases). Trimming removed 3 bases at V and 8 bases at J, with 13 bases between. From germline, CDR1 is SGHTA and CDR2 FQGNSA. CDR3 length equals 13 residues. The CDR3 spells CASSFTGAYGYTF. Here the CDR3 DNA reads TGTGCCAGCAGCTTCACGGGGGCTTACGGCTACACCTTC.

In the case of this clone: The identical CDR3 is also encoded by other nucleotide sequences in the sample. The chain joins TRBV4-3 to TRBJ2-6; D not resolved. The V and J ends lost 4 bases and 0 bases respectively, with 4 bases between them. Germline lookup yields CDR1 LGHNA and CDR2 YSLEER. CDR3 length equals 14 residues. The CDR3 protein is CASSLSSGANVLTF. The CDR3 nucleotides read TGCGCCAGCAGCCTGTCCTCTGGGGCCAACGTCCTGACTTTC.

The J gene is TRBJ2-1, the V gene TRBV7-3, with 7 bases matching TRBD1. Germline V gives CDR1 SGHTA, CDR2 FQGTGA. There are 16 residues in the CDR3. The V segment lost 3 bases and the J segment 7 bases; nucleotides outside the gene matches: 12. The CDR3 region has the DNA TGTGCCAGCAGCTTCTCCTCAGGGGGAAGAAGGAATGAGCAGTTCTTC. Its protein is CASSFSSGGRRNEQFF.

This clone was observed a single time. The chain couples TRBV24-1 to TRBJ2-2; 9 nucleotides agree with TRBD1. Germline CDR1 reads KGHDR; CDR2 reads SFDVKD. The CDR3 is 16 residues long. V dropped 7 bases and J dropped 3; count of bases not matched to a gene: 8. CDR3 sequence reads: CATSDLGTGYTGELFF. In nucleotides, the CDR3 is TGTGCCACCAGCGACCTCGGGACAGGGTACACCGGGGAGCTGTTTTTT.

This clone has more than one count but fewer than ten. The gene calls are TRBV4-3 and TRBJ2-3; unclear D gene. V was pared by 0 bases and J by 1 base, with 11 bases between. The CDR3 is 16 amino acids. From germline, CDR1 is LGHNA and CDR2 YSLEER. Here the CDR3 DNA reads TGCGCCAGCAGCCAAGAGCTTGCCCGGGGCACAGATACGCAGTATTTT. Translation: CASSQELARGTDTQYF.

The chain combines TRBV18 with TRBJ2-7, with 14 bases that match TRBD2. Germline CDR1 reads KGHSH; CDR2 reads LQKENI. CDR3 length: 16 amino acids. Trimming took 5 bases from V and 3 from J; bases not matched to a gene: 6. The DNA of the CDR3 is TGTGCCAGCTCAGCAGGGACTAGCGGGAGCGGCTACGAGCAGTACTTC. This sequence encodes CASSAGTSGSGYEQYF.

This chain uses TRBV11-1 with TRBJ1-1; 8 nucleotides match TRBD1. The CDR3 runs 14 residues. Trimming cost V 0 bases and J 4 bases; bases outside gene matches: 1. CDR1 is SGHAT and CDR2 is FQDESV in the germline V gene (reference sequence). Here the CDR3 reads CASSLARGPTEAFF. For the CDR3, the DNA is TGTGCCAGCAGCTTAGCCAGGGGGCCCACTGAAGCTTTCTTT.

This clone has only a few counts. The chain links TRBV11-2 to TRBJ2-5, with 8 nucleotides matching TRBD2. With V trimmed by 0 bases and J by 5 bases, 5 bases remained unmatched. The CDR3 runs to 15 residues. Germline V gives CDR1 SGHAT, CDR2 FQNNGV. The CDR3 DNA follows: TGTGCCAGCAGCTTAGATTCGGGGGGGCAGGAGACCCAGTACTTC. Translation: CASSLDSGGQETQYF. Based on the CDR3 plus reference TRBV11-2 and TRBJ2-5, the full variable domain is EAGVAQSPRYKIIEKRQSVAFWCNPISGHATLYWYQQILGQGPKLLIQFQNNGVVDDSQLPKDRFSAERLKGVDSTLKIQPAKLEDSAVYLCASSLDSGGQETQYFGPGTRLLVL.

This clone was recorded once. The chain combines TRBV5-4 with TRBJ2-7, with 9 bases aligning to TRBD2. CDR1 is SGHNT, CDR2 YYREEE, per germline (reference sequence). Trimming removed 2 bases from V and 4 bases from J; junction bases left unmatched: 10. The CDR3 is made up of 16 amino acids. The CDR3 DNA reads TGTGCCAGCAGCTTATCTAGCGGGGCCCTGGAGTACGAGCAGTACTTC. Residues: CASSLSSGALEYEQYF.

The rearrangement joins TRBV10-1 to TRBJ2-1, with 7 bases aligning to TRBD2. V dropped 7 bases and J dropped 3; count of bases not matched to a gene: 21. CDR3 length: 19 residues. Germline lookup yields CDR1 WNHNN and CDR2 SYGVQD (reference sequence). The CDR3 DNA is TGCGCCAGCACCCTTCACTGCTGGTGGGCGGGAGATTTCTACAATGAGCAGTTCTTC. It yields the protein CASTLHCWWAGDFYNEQFF.

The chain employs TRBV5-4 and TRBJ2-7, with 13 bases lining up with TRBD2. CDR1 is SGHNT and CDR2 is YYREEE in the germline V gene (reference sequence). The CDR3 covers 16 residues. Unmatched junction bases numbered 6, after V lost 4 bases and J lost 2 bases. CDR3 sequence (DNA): TGTGCCAGCAGCCCCGCCGGGACTAGCGGGACCTACGAGCAGTACTTC. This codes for CASSPAGTSGTYEQYF.

Written as DNA, the CDR3 is TGTGCCAGTAGTATAATGAGGGGCGGAGACACCGGGGAGCTGTTTTTT. It encodes CASSIMRGGDTGELFF. The V call is TRBV19, the J call TRBJ2-2; D is possibly TRBD1 or TRBD2 (5 bases each). CDR1 LNHDA and CDR2 SQIVND come from the germline V gene (reference sequence). V lost 2 bases and J 3 bases, leaving 13 bases between the germline ends. This CDR3 region has 16 residues.

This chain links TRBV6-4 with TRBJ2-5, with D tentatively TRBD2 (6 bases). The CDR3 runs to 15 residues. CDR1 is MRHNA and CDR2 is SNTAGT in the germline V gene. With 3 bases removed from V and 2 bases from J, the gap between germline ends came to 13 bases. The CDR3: CASSEGGTLQETQYF. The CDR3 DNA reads TGTGCCAGCAGTGAAGGCGGGACCCTACAAGAGACCCAGTACTTC.

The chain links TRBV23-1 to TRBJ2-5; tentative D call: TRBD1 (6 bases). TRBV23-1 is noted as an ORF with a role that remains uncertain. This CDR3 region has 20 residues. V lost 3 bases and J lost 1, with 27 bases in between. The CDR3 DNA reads TGCGCCAGCAGTCATCCCCCGTGTGCAGGGGCGACAGAAGTCCAAGAGACCCAGTACTTC. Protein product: CASSHPPCAGATEVQETQYF.

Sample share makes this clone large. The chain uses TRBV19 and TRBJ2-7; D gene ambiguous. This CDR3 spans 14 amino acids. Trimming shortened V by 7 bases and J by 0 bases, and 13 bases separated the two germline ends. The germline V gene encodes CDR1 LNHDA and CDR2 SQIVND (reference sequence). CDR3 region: CASTLTASSYEQYF. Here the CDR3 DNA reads TGTGCCAGTACTCTCACGGCGAGCTCCTACGAGCAGTACTTC.

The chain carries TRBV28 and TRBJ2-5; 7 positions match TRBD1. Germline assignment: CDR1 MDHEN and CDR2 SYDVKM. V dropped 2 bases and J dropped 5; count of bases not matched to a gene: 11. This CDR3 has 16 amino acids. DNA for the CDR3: TGTGCCAGCAGTTTACTAGGGGGCGAGGGTCGGGAGACCCAGTACTTC. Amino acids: CASSLLGGEGRETQYF.

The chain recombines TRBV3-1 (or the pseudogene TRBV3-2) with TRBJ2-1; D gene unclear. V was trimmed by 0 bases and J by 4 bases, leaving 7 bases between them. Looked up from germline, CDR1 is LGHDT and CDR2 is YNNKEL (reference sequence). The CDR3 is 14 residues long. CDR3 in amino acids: CASSQEPGYNEQFF. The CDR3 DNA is TGTGCCAGCAGCCAAGAACCGGGTTACAATGAGCAGTTCTTC.

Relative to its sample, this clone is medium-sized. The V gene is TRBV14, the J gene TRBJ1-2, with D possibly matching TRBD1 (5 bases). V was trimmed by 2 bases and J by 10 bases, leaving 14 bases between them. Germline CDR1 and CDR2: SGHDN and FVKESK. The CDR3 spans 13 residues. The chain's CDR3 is CASSQSRQTYYTF. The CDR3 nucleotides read TGTGCCAGCAGCCAATCCCGACAGACTTACTACACCTTC.

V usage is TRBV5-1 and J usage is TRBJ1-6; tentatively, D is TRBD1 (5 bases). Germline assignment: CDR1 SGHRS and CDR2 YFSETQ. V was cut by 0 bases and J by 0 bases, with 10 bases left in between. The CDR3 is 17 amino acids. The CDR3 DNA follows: TGCGCCAGCAGCTTGGGCGGAGGGGACTCCTATAATTCACCCCTCCACTTT. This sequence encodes CASSLGGGDSYNSPLHF. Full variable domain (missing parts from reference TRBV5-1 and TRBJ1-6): KAGVTQTPRYLIKTRGQQVTLSCSPISGHRSVSWYQQTPGQGLQFLFEYFSETQRNKGNFPGRFSGRQFSNSRSEMNVSTLELGDSALYLCASSLGGGDSYNSPLHFGNGTRLTVT.

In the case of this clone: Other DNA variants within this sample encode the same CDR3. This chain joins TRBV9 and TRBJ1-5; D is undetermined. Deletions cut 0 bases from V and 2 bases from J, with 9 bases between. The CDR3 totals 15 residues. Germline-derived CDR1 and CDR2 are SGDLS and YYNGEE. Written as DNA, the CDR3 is TGTGCCAGCAGCGTAGATTCCGGGGGCAATCAGCCCCAGCATTTT. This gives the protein CASSVDSGGNQPQHF.

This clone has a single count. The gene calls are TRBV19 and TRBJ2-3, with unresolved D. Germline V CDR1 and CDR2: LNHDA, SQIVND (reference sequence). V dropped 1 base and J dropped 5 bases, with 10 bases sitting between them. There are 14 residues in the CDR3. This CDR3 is CASSIAFLGDTQYF. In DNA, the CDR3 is TGTGCCAGTAGTATAGCCTTTTTGGGAGATACGCAGTATTTT.

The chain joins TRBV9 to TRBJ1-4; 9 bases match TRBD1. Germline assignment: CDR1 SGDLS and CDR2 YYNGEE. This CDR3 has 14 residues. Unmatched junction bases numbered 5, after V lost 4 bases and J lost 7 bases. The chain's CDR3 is CASSQGQGGEKLFF. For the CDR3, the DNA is TGTGCCAGCAGCCAGGGACAGGGCGGTGAAAAACTGTTTTTT.

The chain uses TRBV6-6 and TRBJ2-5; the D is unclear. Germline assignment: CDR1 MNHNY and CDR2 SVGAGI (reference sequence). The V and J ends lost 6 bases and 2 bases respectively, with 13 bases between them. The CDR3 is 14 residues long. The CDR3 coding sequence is TGTGCCAGCAGGGGTGATTTGGGACAAGAGACCCAGTACTTC. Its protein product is CASRGDLGQETQYF.

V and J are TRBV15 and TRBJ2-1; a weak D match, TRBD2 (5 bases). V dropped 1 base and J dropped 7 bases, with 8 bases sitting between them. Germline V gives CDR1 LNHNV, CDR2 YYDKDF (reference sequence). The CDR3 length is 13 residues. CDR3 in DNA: TGTGCCACCAGCAGAGGGTCGGGGAATGAGCAGTTCTTC. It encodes CATSRGSGNEQFF.

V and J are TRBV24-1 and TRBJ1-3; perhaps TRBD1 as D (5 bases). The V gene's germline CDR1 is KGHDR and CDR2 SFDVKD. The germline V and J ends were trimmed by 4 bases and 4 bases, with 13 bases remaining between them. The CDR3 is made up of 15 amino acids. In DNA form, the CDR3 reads TGTGCCACCAGTGACCCAAGACAGTTCGGAAACACCATATATTTT. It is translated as CATSDPRQFGNTIYF.

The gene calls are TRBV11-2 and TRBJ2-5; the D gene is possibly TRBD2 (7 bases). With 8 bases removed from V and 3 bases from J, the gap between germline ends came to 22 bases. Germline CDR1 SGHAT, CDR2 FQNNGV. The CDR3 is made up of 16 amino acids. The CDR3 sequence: CASGLGGALGEETQYF. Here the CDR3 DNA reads TGTGCCAGCGGCCTGGGGGGGGCCCTGGGGGAAGAGACCCAGTACTTC.

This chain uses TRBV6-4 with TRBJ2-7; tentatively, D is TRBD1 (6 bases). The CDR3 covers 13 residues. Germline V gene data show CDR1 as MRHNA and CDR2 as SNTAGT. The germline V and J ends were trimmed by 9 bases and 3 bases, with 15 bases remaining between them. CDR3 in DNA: TGTGCCAGGAGGGGGTTCCATCACTACGAGCAGTACTTC. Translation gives CARRGFHHYEQYF.

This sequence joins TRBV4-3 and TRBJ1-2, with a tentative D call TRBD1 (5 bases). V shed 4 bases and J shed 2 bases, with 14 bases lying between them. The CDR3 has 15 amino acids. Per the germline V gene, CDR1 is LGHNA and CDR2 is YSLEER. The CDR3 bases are TGCGCCAGCAGCCCAGATCTGGGGGAAAACTATGGCTACACCTTC. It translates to CASSPDLGENYGYTF.

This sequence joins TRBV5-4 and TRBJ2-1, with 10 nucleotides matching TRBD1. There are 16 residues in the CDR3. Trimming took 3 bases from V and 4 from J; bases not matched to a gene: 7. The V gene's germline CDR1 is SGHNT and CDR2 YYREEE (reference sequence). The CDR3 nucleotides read TGTGCCAGCAGCTGGGGACAGGGGCCCCCTTACAATGAGCAGTTCTTC. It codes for CASSWGQGPPYNEQFF.

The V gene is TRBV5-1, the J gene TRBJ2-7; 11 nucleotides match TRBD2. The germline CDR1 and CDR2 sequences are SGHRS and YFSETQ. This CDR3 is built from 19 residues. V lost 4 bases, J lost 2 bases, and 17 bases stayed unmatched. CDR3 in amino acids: CASSPGGQVRSGRAYEQYF. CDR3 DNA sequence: TGCGCCAGCAGCCCTGGGGGACAGGTCCGTAGCGGGAGGGCCTACGAGCAGTACTTC.